The T cell receptor (beta chain) described here comes from a study of T cells in Graves' hyperthyroidism and ophthalmopathy. Study-wide context: Peripheral blood draws took place at initial diagnosis, ahead of any treatment. Study-wide points: Researchers found most expanded thyroid clonotypes above 0.001 in blood as well.

Uncontrolled infection, other autoimmune disease, pregnancy or lactation barred patients from enrollment. PBMCs stemmed from over 7.5 ml fresh peripheral blood. This clonotype was recorded many times. Antigen unknown. Germline V gives CDR1 MRHNA, CDR2 SNTAGT. V was clipped by 3 bases and J by 7 bases, with 7 bases between them. CDR3 length: 13 amino acids. Amplification of TCR beta CDR3 regions used RNA as the template. TCR CDR3 underwent first-round RT-PCR with the HTBI primer set. TCRdb independently ran MiXCR on the multiplex PCR reads; one entry per CDR3 protein. The table records tens of thousands of distinct CDR3 sequences, just under 50% of them present only once.

The specimen was blood. The V call is TRBV6-4, the J call TRBJ1-6; possible D gene TRBD1, 5 bases. This receptor was identified in a woman between 45 and 60 years old with Graves' hyperthyroidism that later progressed to Graves' ophthalmopathy. CDR3 DNA: TGTGCCAGCAGTGAACGGGACAATTCACCCCTCCACTTT. Its protein is CASSERDNSPLHF.